This section outlines one T cell receptor beta chain sequence together with its context. Assay: immunoSEQ multiplex PCR; the TCRdb copy retains only in-frame clones and omits some. The data hold approximately 1.4 million clones, with 98% observed a single time. The data belong to a study of shared clonotypes between healthy human individuals. Sequencing was performed on naive CD4+ T cells sorted from blood. Subset given: CD45RA+ positively selected. The receptor was isolated from a man younger than 45 in good health.

CDR3 bases: TGCGCCAGCAAAGTCGACATATTCTACGAGCAGTACTTC. Protein sequence: CASKVDIFYEQYF. The rearrangement uses TRBV5-1 and TRBJ2-7; D ambiguous. The CDR3 consists of 13 residues. Germline V gives CDR1 SGHRS, CDR2 YFSETQ. V lost 6 bases and J lost 3, with 13 bases in between.